One and the same sample provided the 21 T cell receptor beta chains below, sequenced in a study of shared clonotypes between healthy human individuals. TCRdb's copy holds only in-frame clones and misses some; the assay was immunoSEQ multiplex PCR. This table has a few million clones, under 95% appearing once. The sample taken for sequencing was naive CD4+ T cells from PBMCs. Subset defined: CD45RA+ positively selected. The receptor source for this set is a man aged 18 to 29 in good health. Some clones in this sample may be carry-over from other donors' samples.

The CDR3 loop is CASSSRSSYEQYF. The CDR3 nucleotides read TGTGCCAGCAGCTCGAGGAGCTCCTACGAGCAGTACTTC. The V and J genes are TRBV5-4 and TRBJ2-7; D gene ambiguous. CDR3 length: 13 residues. V was shortened by 3 bases and J by 0 bases, with 7 bases between the two germline ends. In germline, CDR1 is SGHNT, CDR2 YYREEE (reference sequence).

The gene calls are TRBV9 and TRBJ2-7; D remains unclear. Trimming stripped 2 bases from V and 7 bases from J, with 19 bases between. The CDR3 consists of 15 residues. Germline-derived CDR1 and CDR2 are SGDLS and YYNGEE. CDR3: CASSVSGQTLREQYF. CDR3 coding DNA: TGTGCCAGCAGCGTTTCTGGGCAGACCCTACGAGAGCAGTACTTC.

The chain combines TRBV7-3 with TRBJ1-2; the D gene is possibly TRBD1 (5 bases). The germline V gene has CDR1 SGHTA and CDR2 FQGTGA. V lost 4 bases and J lost 3, with 12 bases in between. The CDR3 is 14 amino acids. The CDR3 bases are TGTGCCAGCAGCTCTTCGGGGGTTGACTATGGCTACACCTTC. Translated: CASSSSGVDYGYTF.

V gene TRBV7-9 combines with J gene TRBJ1-3, with a possible D match to TRBD1 (6 bases). V dropped 1 base and J dropped 9 bases, with 13 bases sitting between them. The CDR3 length is 14 residues. CDR1 is SEHNR, CDR2 FQNEAQ, per germline (reference sequence). The CDR3 sequence: CASSLGSGEVTIYF. CDR3 bases: TGTGCCAGCAGCTTAGGTTCAGGGGAAGTCACCATATATTTT.

The rearrangement links TRBV28 to TRBJ2-5; perhaps TRBD1 as D (6 bases). The CDR3 covers 14 residues. Trimming took off 6 bases at V and 5 bases at J, with 16 bases between the two ends. Germline-derived CDR1 and CDR2 are MDHEN and SYDVKM. In DNA, the CDR3 is TGTGCCAGCAGGCAGGGACACCCGAGGGAGACCCAGTACTTC. Protein sequence: CASRQGHPRETQYF.

This clone appeared once. The V call is TRBV15, the J call TRBJ2-3; 7 bases line up with TRBD2. CDR1 is LNHNV, CDR2 YYDKDF, per germline (reference sequence). Germline trimming cut 1 base from V and 2 bases from J; bases unmatched to any gene: 6. This CDR3 has 16 amino acids. CDR3 bases: TGTGCCACCAGCAGAGGACTAGCCCTAAACACAGATACGCAGTATTTT. Encoded protein: CATSRGLALNTDTQYF.

The chain combines TRBV5-1 with TRBJ2-1, with 13 bases fitting TRBD2. Germline-derived CDR1 and CDR2 are SGHRS and YFSETQ. The CDR3 consists of 15 residues. Unmatched junction bases numbered 5, after V lost 4 bases and J lost 7 bases. This CDR3 reads CASSAGLAGVNEQFF. The CDR3, as DNA: TGCGCCAGCAGCGCAGGACTAGCGGGAGTAAATGAGCAGTTCTTC.

This clone was counted a single time. V is TRBV5-4 and J is TRBJ1-1, with D tentatively TRBD1 (6 bases). Germline V CDR1 and CDR2: SGHNT, YYREEE (reference sequence). The ends were cut back, 0 bases at V and 1 base at J, with 7 bases in the middle. The CDR3 has 14 amino acids. The CDR3 spells CASSLAGANTEAFF. The CDR3 DNA sequence: TGTGCCAGCAGCTTGGCAGGGGCGAACACTGAAGCTTTCTTT.

The chain couples TRBV28 to TRBJ2-3, with D unclear. Germline values: CDR1 MDHEN, CDR2 SYDVKM. Trimming left V 3 bases short and J 2 bases short, with 12 bases between. The CDR3 is 15 amino acids. CDR3 protein: CASSFLRKLTDTQYF. CDR3 nucleotides: TGTGCCAGCAGTTTTTTGCGAAAGCTCACAGATACGCAGTATTTT. Using reference TRBV28 and TRBJ2-3 for the parts outside the CDR3, the full variable domain is DVKVTQSSRYLVKRTGEKVFLECVQDMDHENMFWYRQDPGLGLRLIYFSYDVKMKEKGDIPEGYSVSREKKERFSLILESASTNQTSMYLCASSFLRKLTDTQYFGPGTRLTVL.

The chain recombines TRBV9 with TRBJ2-1, with D possibly TRBD2 on 6 matching bases. Germline CDR1 SGDLS, CDR2 YYNGEE. The V end was cut by 1 base, the J end by 0 bases, with 11 bases between. CDR3 length equals 16 residues. The CDR3 here is CASSVLATSSYNEQFF. The CDR3 nucleotides are TGTGCCAGCAGCGTACTAGCGACCAGCTCCTACAATGAGCAGTTCTTC.

DNA for the CDR3: TGTGCCAGCAGACCAAGCGAAAAGGGCGGAAACATTCAGTACTTC. This translates into CASRPSEKGGNIQYF. The chain couples TRBV27 to TRBJ2-4; D remains unclear. This CDR3 spans 15 amino acids. Germline-derived CDR1 and CDR2 are MNHEY and SMNVEV (reference sequence). V was clipped by 6 bases and J by 6 bases, with 18 bases between them.

The chain recombines TRBV5-1 with TRBJ2-7, with TRBD2 matching over 7 bases. V shed 0 bases, J shed 3 bases, and the junction held 6 bases outside the gene matches. This CDR3 has 15 residues. Germline V gives CDR1 SGHRS, CDR2 YFSETQ. The DNA for the CDR3 is TGCGCCAGCAGCTTGGATTGGGGGGGTTACTACGAGCAGTACTTC. Amino acid sequence: CASSLDWGGYYEQYF.

This clone was seen more than once but under ten times. V and J are TRBV28 and TRBJ1-1, with D unclear. CDR3 length: 12 residues. The V and J ends lost 5 bases and 5 bases respectively, with 9 bases between them. From germline, CDR1 is MDHEN and CDR2 SYDVKM. The CDR3 nucleotides are TGTGCCAGCAGTGGGGTGGGAACTGAAGCTTTCTTT. Its translation is CASSGVGTEAFF.

This rearrangement joins TRBV2 to TRBJ2-5, with D perhaps matching TRBD1 or TRBD2 (7 bases each). V lost 8 bases and J 1 base, leaving 11 bases between the germline ends. The CDR3 runs 13 residues. The germline V gene encodes CDR1 SNHLY and CDR2 FYNNEI. CDR3 in amino acids: CASGGDSQETQYF. The CDR3 nucleotides read TGTGCCAGCGGGGGGGACAGCCAAGAGACCCAGTACTTC.

V is TRBV7-2 and J is TRBJ2-3; tentative D call: TRBD2 (5 bases). The V gene lost 5 bases and the J gene lost 0 bases, with 15 bases spanning the gap. CDR1 is SGHTA, CDR2 FQGNSA, per germline. The CDR3 extends over 16 amino acids. This chain's CDR3 is CASSPPERMSTDTQYF. The DNA of the CDR3 is TGTGCCAGCAGCCCACCCGAGCGGATGAGCACAGATACGCAGTATTTT.

The chain has TRBV6-1 and TRBJ1-4; weak D call: TRBD1 (6 bases). The CDR3 is 15 residues long. CDR1 is MNHNS and CDR2 is SASEGT in the germline V gene. The V gene lost 8 bases and the J gene lost 2 bases, with 15 bases spanning the gap. CDR3 coding DNA: TGTGCCAGCGGAAGGTGGGGGGCGACTAATGAAAAACTGTTTTTT. This encodes CASGRWGATNEKLFF.

The chain is built from TRBV5-3 and TRBJ2-2; the D gene could be TRBD1 or TRBD2 (5 bases each). TRBV5-3 is designated an ORF whose function remains uncertain. The CDR3 totals 13 residues. V dropped 4 bases and J dropped 6 bases, with 10 bases sitting between them. The CDR3 loop reads CARSGTGAGELFF. For the CDR3, the DNA is TGTGCCAGAAGCGGGACCGGGGCCGGGGAGCTGTTTTTT.

The chain links TRBV6-5 to TRBJ2-7; D gene unclear. The CDR3 is 14 amino acids. Germline values: CDR1 MNHEY, CDR2 SVGAGI. Trimming took 0 bases from V and 0 from J, leaving 6 bases between them. CDR3 in DNA: TGTGCCAGCAGTTACTCCTCGAGCTCCTACGAGCAGTACTTC. This translates into CASSYSSSSYEQYF.

The rearrangement links TRBV21-1 to TRBJ1-2; TRBD1, the table's D call, lacks a check against the DNA. TRBV21-1 is reported as a pseudogene. CDR3 length: 15 amino acids. CDR3 in DNA: TGTGCCAGCAGCCCAAACAAAACAGGGTTGGGCGGCTACACCTTC. It codes for CASSPNKTGLGGYTF.

Written as DNA, the CDR3 is TGTGCCAGCAGCATAGGGGGGCCAGATACGCAGTATTTT. Translated, it gives CASSIGGPDTQYF. The chain carries TRBV9 and TRBJ2-3; D is tentatively TRBD1 or TRBD2 (6 bases each). Looked up from germline, CDR1 is SGDLS and CDR2 is YYNGEE. V gave up 4 bases and J gave up 4 bases, with 10 bases separating them. This CDR3 is 13 amino acids long.

This chain uses TRBV18 with TRBJ2-3; 14 bases map to TRBD2. Germline V lookup: CDR1 KGHSH, CDR2 LQKENI. This CDR3 comprises 16 residues. V shed 4 bases, J shed 7 bases, and the junction held 7 bases outside the gene matches. CDR3 loop: CASSRLGTSGSYTQYF. CDR3 in DNA: TGTGCCAGCTCACGACTCGGGACTAGCGGGAGTTATACGCAGTATTTT.